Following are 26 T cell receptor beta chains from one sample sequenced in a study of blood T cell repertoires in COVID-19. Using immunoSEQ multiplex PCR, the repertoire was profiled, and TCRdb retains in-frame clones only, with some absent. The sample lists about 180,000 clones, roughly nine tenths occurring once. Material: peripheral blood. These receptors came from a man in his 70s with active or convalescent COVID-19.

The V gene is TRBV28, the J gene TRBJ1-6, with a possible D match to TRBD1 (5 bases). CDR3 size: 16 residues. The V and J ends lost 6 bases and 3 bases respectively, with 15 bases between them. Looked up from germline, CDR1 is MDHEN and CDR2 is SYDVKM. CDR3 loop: CASRDTRKGYNSPLHF. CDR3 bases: TGTGCCAGCAGGGACACCCGGAAGGGCTATAATTCACCCCTCCACTTT.

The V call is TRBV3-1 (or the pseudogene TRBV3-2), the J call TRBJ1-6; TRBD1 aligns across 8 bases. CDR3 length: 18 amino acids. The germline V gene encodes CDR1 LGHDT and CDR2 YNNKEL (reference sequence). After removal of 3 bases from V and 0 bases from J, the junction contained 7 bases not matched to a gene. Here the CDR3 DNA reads TGTGCCAGCAGCCAGGGGTACAGGGGGAGCTCCTATAATTCACCCCTCCACTTT. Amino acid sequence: CASSQGYRGSSYNSPLHF.

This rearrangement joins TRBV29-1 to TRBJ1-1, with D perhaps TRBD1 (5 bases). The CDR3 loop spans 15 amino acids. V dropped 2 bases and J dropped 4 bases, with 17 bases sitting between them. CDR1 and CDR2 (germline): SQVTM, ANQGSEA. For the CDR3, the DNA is TGCAGCGTTGAATCTAGGCGGAGCCAGGGCACTGAAGCTTTCTTT. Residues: CSVESRRSQGTEAFF.

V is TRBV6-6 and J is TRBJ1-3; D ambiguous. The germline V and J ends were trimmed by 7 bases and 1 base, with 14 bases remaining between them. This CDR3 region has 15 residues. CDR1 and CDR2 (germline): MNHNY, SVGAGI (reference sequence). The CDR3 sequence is CASKTGTNSGNTIYF. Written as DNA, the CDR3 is TGTGCCAGCAAAACCGGTACGAATTCTGGAAACACCATATATTTT.

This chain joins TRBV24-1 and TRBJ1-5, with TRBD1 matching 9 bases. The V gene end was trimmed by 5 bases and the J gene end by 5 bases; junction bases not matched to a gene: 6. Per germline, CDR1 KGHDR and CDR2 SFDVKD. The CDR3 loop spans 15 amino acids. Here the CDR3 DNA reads TGTGCCACCAGTGCCTCGGGACAGGGTCATCAGCCCCAGCATTTT. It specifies CATSASGQGHQPQHF.

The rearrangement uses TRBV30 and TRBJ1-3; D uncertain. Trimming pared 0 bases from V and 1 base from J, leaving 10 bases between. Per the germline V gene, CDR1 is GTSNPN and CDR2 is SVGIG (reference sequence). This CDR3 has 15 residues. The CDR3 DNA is TGTGCCTGGAGTGTACGGGGTTTTTCTGGAAACACCATATATTTT. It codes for CAWSVRGFSGNTIYF.

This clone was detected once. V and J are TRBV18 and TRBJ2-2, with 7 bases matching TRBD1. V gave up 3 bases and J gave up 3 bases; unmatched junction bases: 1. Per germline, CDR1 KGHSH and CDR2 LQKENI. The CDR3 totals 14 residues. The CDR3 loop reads CASSPGQYTGELFF. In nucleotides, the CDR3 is TGTGCCAGCTCACCGGGACAGTACACCGGGGAGCTGTTTTTT.

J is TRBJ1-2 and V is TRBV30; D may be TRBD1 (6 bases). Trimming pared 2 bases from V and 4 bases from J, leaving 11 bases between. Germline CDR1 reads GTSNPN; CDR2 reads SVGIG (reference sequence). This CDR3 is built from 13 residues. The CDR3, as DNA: TGTGCCTGGAGTCTCAGGGGTCTCTATGGCTACACCTTC. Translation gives CAWSLRGLYGYTF.

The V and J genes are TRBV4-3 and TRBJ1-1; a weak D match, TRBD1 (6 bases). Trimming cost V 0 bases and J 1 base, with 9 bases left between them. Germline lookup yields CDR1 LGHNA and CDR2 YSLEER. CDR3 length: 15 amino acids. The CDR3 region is CASSQDGQRNTEAFF. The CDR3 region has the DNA TGCGCCAGCAGCCAAGATGGACAGAGGAACACTGAAGCTTTCTTT.

CDR3 amino acids: CASSPGTGREVEQYF. DNA of the CDR3: TGTGCCAGCAGTCCCGGGACAGGGAGGGAGGTCGAGCAGTACTTC. The chain joins TRBV28 to TRBJ2-7; 9 bases are a match to TRBD1. This CDR3 spans 15 amino acids. Germline-derived CDR1 and CDR2 are MDHEN and SYDVKM. The J segment lost 6 bases and the V segment lost 5 bases, leaving 11 bases of the junction unmatched.

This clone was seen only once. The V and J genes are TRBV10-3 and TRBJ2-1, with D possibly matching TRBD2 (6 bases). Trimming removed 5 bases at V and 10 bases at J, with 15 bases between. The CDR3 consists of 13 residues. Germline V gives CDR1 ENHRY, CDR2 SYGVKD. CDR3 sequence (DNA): TGTGCCATCAGTAGGGACTCTTTGGGGGAGCAGTTCTTC. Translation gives CAISRDSLGEQFF.

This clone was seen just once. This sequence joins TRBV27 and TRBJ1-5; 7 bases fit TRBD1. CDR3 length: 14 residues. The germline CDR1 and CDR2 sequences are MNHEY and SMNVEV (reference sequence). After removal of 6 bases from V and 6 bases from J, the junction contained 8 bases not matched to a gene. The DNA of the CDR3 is TGTGCCAGCAGGATGGGACAGTCAGGTCAGCCCCAGCATTTT. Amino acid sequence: CASRMGQSGQPQHF.

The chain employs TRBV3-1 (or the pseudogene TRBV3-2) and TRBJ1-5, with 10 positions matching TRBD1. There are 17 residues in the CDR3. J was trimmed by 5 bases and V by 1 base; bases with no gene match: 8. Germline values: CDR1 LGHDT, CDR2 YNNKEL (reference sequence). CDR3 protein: CASSQARDRGWDQPQHF. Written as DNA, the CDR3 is TGTGCCAGCAGCCAAGCCCGGGACAGGGGATGGGATCAGCCCCAGCATTTT.

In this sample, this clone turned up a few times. This CDR3 reads CASSEEISSGNTIYF. The CDR3 DNA reads as TGTGCCAGCAGTGAAGAGATCAGCTCTGGAAACACCATATATTTT. The rearrangement links TRBV2 to TRBJ1-3; D unresolved. Trimming cost V 1 base and J 0 bases, with 7 bases left between them. Looked up from germline, CDR1 is SNHLY and CDR2 is FYNNEI. The CDR3 sequence is 15 residues long.

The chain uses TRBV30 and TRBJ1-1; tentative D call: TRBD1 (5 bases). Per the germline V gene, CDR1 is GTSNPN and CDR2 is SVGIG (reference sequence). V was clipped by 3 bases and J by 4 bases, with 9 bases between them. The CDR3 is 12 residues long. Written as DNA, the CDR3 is TGTGCCTGGAGGGAGACAGTCACTGAAGCTTTCTTT. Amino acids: CAWRETVTEAFF. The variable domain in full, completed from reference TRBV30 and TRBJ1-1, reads SQTIHQWPATLVQPVGSPLSLECTVEGTSNPNLYWYRQAAGRGLQLLFYSVGIGQISSEVPQNLSASRPQDRQFILSSKKLLLSDSGFYLCAWRETVTEAFFGQGTRLTVV.

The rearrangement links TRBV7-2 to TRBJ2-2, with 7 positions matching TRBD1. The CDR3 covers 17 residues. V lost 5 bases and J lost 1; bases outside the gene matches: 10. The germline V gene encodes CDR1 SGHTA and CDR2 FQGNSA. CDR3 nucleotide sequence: TGTGCCAGCAGCCACCGAGAGGGGGCGAGGAACACCGGGGAGCTGTTTTTT. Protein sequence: CASSHREGARNTGELFF.

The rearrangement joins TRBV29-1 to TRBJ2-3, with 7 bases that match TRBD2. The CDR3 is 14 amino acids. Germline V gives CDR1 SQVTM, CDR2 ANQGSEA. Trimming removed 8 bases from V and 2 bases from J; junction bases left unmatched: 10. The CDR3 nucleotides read TGCAGCTACTGTACCGGGGGGACCACAGATACGCAGTATTTT. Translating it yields CSYCTGGTTDTQYF.

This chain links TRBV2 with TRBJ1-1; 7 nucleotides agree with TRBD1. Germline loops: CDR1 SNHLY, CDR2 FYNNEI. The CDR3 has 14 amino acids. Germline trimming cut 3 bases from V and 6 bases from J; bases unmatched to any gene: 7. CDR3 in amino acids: CASSDGGGYAEAFF. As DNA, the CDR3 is TGTGCCAGCAGTGATGGAGGGGGCTATGCTGAAGCTTTCTTT.

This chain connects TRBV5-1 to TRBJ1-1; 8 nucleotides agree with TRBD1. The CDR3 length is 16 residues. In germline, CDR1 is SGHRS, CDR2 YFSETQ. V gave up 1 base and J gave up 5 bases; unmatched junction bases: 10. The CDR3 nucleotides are TGCGCCAGCAGCTTGAGTCCAGGGGGCTTAGGAACTGAAGCTTTCTTT. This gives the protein CASSLSPGGLGTEAFF.

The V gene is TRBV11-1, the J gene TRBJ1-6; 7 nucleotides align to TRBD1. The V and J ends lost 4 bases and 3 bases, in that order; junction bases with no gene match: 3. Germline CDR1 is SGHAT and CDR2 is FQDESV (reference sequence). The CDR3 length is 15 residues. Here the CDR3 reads CASSSGTVYNSPLHF. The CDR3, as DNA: TGTGCCAGCAGCTCCGGGACAGTCTATAATTCACCCCTCCACTTT.

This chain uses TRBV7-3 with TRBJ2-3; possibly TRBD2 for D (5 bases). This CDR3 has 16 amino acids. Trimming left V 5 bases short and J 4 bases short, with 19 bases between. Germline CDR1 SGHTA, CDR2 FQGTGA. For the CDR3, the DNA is TGTGCCAGCAGCCTCGAGGCGGGTACCTATTCAGATACGCAGTATTTT. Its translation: CASSLEAGTYSDTQYF.

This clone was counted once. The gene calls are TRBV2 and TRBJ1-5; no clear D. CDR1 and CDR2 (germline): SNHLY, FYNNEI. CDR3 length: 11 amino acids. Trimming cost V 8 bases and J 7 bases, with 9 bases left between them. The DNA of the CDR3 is TGTGCCAGCGGCCGGGGACAGCCCCAGCATTTT. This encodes CASGRGQPQHF.

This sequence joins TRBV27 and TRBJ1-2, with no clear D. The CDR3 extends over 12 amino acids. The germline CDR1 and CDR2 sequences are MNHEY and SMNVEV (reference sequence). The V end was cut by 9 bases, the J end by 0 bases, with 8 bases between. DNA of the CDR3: TGTGCCAGTAGAAGTCCTAACTATGGCTACACCTTC. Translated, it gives CASRSPNYGYTF.

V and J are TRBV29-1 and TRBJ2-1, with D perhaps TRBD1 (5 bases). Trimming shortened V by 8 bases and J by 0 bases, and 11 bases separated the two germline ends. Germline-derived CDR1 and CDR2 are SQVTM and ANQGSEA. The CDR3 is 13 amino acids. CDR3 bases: TGCAGCCAGACAGAGAGCTCCTACAATGAGCAGTTCTTC. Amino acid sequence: CSQTESSYNEQFF.

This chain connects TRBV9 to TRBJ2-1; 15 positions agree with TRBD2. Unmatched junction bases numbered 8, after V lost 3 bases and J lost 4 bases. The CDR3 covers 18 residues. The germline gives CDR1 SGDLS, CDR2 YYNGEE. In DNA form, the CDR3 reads TGTGCCAGCAGCGAAGGACTAGCGGGAGGGATAATATACAATGAGCAGTTCTTC. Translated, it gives CASSEGLAGGIIYNEQFF. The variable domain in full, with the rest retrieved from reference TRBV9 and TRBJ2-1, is DSGVTQTPKHLITATGQRVTLRCSPRSGDLSVYWYQQSLDQGLQFLIQYYNGEERAKGNILERFSAQQFPDLHSELNLSSLELGDSALYFCASSEGLAGGIIYNEQFFGPGTRLTVL.

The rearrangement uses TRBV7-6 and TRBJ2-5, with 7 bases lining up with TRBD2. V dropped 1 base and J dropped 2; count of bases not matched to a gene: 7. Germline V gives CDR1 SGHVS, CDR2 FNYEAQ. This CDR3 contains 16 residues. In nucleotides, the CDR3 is TGTGCCAGCAGCTTAGGGGGGGAGGGCCGGCAAGAGACCCAGTACTTC. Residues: CASSLGGEGRQETQYF.